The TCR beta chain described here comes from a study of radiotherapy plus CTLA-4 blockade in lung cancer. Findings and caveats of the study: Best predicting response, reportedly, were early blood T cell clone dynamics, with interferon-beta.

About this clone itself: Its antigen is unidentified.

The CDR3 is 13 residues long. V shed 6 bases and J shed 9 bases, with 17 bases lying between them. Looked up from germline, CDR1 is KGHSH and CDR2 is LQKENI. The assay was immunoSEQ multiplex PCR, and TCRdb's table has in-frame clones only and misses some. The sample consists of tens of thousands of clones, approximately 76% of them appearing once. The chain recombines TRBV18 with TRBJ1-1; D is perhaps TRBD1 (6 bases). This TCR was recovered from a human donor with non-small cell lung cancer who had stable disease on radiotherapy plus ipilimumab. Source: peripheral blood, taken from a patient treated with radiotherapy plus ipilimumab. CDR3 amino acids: CASSPTDRSKAFF. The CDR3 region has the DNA TGTGCCAGCTCGCCCACCGACAGGTCCAAAGCTTTCTTT. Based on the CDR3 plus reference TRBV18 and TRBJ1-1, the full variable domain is NAGVMQNPRHLVRRRGQEARLRCSPMKGHSHVYWYRQLPEEGLKFMVYLQKENIIDESGMPKERFSAEFPKEGPSILRIQQVVRGDSAAYFCASSPTDRSKAFFGQGTRLTVV.